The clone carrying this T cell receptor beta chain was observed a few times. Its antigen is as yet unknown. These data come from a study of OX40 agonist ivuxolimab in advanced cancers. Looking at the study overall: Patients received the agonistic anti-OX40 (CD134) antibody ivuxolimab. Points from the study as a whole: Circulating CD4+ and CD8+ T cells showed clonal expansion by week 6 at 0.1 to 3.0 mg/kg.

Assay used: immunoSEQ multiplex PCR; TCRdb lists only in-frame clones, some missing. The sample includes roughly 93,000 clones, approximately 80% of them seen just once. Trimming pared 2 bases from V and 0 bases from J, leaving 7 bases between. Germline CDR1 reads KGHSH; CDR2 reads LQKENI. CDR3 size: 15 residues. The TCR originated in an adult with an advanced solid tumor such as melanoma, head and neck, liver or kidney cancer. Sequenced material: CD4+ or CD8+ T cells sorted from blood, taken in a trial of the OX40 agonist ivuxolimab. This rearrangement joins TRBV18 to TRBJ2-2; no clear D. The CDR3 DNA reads TGTGCCAGCTCACCAGGGGTGGCGAACACCGGGGAGCTGTTTTTT. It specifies CASSPGVANTGELFF.